This entry lists 19 T cell receptor beta chains sequenced from one sample in a study of blood T cell repertoires in COVID-19. Libraries were prepared by immunoSEQ multiplex PCR; TCRdb keeps only in-frame clonotypes and omits some of them. The sample includes roughly 150,000 clones, 88% seen only once; the top ten take roughly 2%. Sequencing was done on a sample of peripheral blood. The receptors here all came from a man aged 50 or older who had recovered from COVID-19.

The V and J genes are TRBV7-2 and TRBJ2-2; possible D gene TRBD2, 6 bases. Germline assignment: CDR1 SGHTA and CDR2 FQGNSA. V lost 5 bases and J 2 bases, leaving 15 bases between the germline ends. This CDR3 comprises 16 residues. The CDR3 DNA follows: TGTGCCAGCAGCCAGTGGGCGGGATCAAACACCGGGGAGCTGTTTTTT. Encoded protein: CASSQWAGSNTGELFF.

The chain combines TRBV7-7 with TRBJ2-7; tentative D call: TRBD2 (5 bases). Trimming removed 2 bases from V and 7 bases from J, with 21 bases in between. The CDR3 loop spans 16 amino acids. Germline V gene sequence: CDR1 SSHAT, CDR2 FNYEAQ (reference sequence). CDR3 protein: CASSLPPTFRTGEQYF. The CDR3 DNA reads as TGTGCCAGCAGCTTACCACCGACATTTAGAACGGGGGAGCAGTACTTC.

The V and J genes are TRBV19 and TRBJ1-2, with D perhaps matching TRBD1 (6 bases). The CDR3 runs to 15 residues. CDR1 is LNHDA, CDR2 SQIVND, per germline (reference sequence). V lost 9 bases to trimming and J lost 0 bases, with 17 bases between them. The chain's CDR3 is CASRGHGQTNYGYTF. CDR3 DNA sequence: TGTGCCAGCCGGGGTCACGGACAGACTAACTATGGCTACACCTTC.

This chain connects TRBV7-2 to TRBJ2-7, with 12 bases lining up with TRBD2. CDR3 length: 14 residues. V shed 4 bases and J 9 bases; nucleotides not matched to a gene: 7. CDR1 is SGHTA and CDR2 is FQGNSA in the germline V gene. Here the CDR3 DNA reads TGTGCCAGCAGCTCTTCTAGCGGGGGGGCATGGCAGTACTTC. Translating it yields CASSSSSGGAWQYF. The full variable domain, completed using reference TRBV7-2 and TRBJ2-7, is GAGVSQSPSNKVTEKGKDVELRCDPISGHTALYWYRQSLGQGLEFLIYFQGNSAPDKSGLPSDRFSAERTGGSVSTLTIQRTQQEDSAVYLCASSSSSGGAWQYFGPGTRLTVT.

V gene TRBV20-1 combines with J gene TRBJ1-5; 7 bases map to TRBD1. CDR1 and CDR2 (germline): DFQATT, SNEGSKA (reference sequence). CDR3 length equals 12 residues. V was clipped by 3 bases and J by 7 bases; unmatched bases: 3. In nucleotides, the CDR3 is TGCAGTGCTAGTGCAGGGGGGCAGCCCCAGCATTTT. Translation: CSASAGGQPQHF.

The CDR3 DNA follows: TGTGCCAGCAGCTTGGCAATAGCGGGGTCCACCCAGTACTTC. Protein: CASSLAIAGSTQYF. This rearrangement joins TRBV5-8 to TRBJ2-5; 8 bases agree with TRBD2. The CDR3 extends over 14 amino acids. Trimming took 0 bases from V and 8 from J; bases not matched to a gene: 6. Germline values: CDR1 SGHTS, CDR2 YDEGEE. The whole variable domain, filled in from reference TRBV5-8 and TRBJ2-5, reads EAGVTQSPTHLIKTRGQQATLRCSPISGHTSVYWYQQALGLGLQFLLWYDEGEERNRGNFPPRFSGRQFPNYSSELNVNALELEDSALYLCASSLAIAGSTQYFGPGTRLLVL.

Worth noting for this clone: At one end the junction does not follow the germline gene, possibly because of a read error. This CDR3 reads CASTPPRVSTDTQYF. The CDR3 nucleotides are TGTGCAAGCACCCCCCCCAGGGTTAGCACAGATACGCAGTATTTT. The chain links TRBV7-9 to TRBJ2-3, with D tentatively TRBD1 (5 bases). This CDR3 comprises 15 residues. Germline V gives CDR1 SEHNR, CDR2 FQNEAQ (reference sequence).

This chain joins TRBV19 and TRBJ1-2; no definite D call. Germline V gene lookup returns CDR1 LNHDA and CDR2 SQIVND (reference sequence). CDR3 length equals 12 residues. Trimming pared 1 base from V and 5 bases from J, leaving 5 bases between. This CDR3 is CASSIGQYGYTF. DNA for the CDR3: TGTGCCAGTAGTATAGGGCAGTATGGCTACACCTTC.

The genes are TRBV19 and TRBJ2-4; D is possibly TRBD1 (6 bases). The V end was cut by 4 bases, the J end by 6 bases, with 13 bases between. The CDR3 runs to 14 residues. CDR1 is LNHDA, CDR2 SQIVND, per germline (reference sequence). The CDR3 coding sequence is TGTGCCAGTAGTACGGAACAGGGATCAAACATTCAGTACTTC. Translating gives CASSTEQGSNIQYF. Full variable domain (remainder filled in from reference TRBV19 and TRBJ2-4): DGGITQSPKYLFRKEGQNVTLSCEQNLNHDAMYWYRQDPGQGLRLIYYSQIVNDFQKGDIAEGYSVSREKKESFPLTVTSAQKNPTAFYLCASSTEQGSNIQYFGAGTRLSVL.

The chain couples TRBV24-1 to TRBJ2-2, with D hard to call. Germline V gene data show CDR1 as KGHDR and CDR2 as SFDVKD. The CDR3 is made up of 15 amino acids. The V and J ends lost 5 bases and 1 base respectively, with 10 bases between them. CDR3 sequence reads: CATSAVSQNTGELFF. CDR3 DNA sequence: TGTGCCACCAGTGCAGTGTCGCAGAACACCGGGGAGCTGTTTTTT.

J is TRBJ1-6 and V is TRBV28; D not resolved. CDR1 is MDHEN and CDR2 is SYDVKM in the germline V gene. Trimming removed 3 bases from V and 4 bases from J, with 10 bases in between. The CDR3 runs to 15 residues. The CDR3 coding sequence is TGTGCCAGCAGTTTTTCTGGAGGGTATAATTCACCCCTCCACTTT. It translates to CASSFSGGYNSPLHF.

V usage is TRBV19 and J usage is TRBJ2-3, with 7 bases matching TRBD2. Germline lookup yields CDR1 LNHDA and CDR2 SQIVND (reference sequence). The CDR3 is 14 amino acids. V shed 0 bases, J shed 4 bases, and the junction held 1 base outside the gene matches. The CDR3 DNA is TGTGCCAGTAGTATAGATCGGGGGGCAGATACGCAGTATTTT. It is translated as CASSIDRGADTQYF.

This clone was detected only once. The chain carries TRBV2 and TRBJ2-2; a weak D match, TRBD1 (6 bases). Germline-derived CDR1 and CDR2 are SNHLY and FYNNEI. The V end was cut by 1 base, the J end by 6 bases, with 6 bases between. CDR3 length equals 13 residues. The CDR3 region is CASSEEGAGELFF. The CDR3 nucleotides are TGTGCCAGCAGTGAAGAGGGGGCCGGGGAGCTGTTTTTT.

The rearrangement links TRBV6-9 to TRBJ2-2; D possibly corresponds to TRBD1 (6 bases). The germline V gene encodes CDR1 MNHGY and CDR2 SVAAGI. Trimming pared 7 bases from V and 0 bases from J, leaving 12 bases between. This CDR3 region has 15 residues. The CDR3 DNA sequence: TGTGCCAGCATGCCGGGACAATCGAACACCGGGGAGCTGTTTTTT. It encodes CASMPGQSNTGELFF.

J is TRBJ2-2 and V is TRBV19, with 9 bases identical to TRBD1. The trim removed 5 bases at V and 4 bases at J, leaving 5 bases unmatched. The CDR3 consists of 15 residues. Germline V gene sequence: CDR1 LNHDA, CDR2 SQIVND (reference sequence). The CDR3 here is CASSLGTGRTGELFF. CDR3 coding DNA: TGTGCCAGTAGTCTTGGGACAGGGCGCACCGGGGAGCTGTTTTTT.

The chain employs TRBV7-2 and TRBJ2-3; 16 bases map to TRBD2. Unmatched junction bases numbered 4, after V lost 0 bases and J lost 4 bases. The germline gives CDR1 SGHTA, CDR2 FQGNSA. The CDR3 spans 18 residues. The CDR3 sequence is CASSLALGTSGRADTQYF. The CDR3 nucleotides are TGTGCCAGCAGCTTAGCCCTGGGGACTAGCGGGAGGGCAGATACGCAGTATTTT. Combining the CDR3 with reference TRBV7-2 and TRBJ2-3 gives the whole variable domain GAGVSQSPSNKVTEKGKDVELRCDPISGHTALYWYRQSLGQGLEFLIYFQGNSAPDKSGLPSDRFSAERTGGSVSTLTIQRTQQEDSAVYLCASSLALGTSGRADTQYFGPGTRLTVL.

The chain recombines TRBV7-3 with TRBJ2-3, with 7 bases identical to TRBD1. The CDR3 sequence is 16 residues long. V lost 0 bases, J lost 4 bases, and 7 bases stayed unmatched. Germline CDR1 reads SGHTA; CDR2 reads FQGTGA. The CDR3 nucleotides read TGTGCCAGCAGCTTAACGTGGGACAGCAAGGCAGATACGCAGTATTTT. Protein: CASSLTWDSKADTQYF.

V gene TRBV5-6 combines with J gene TRBJ2-1; D perhaps matches TRBD2 (6 bases). CDR3 length equals 14 residues. With 1 base removed from V and 4 bases from J, the gap between germline ends came to 9 bases. Germline loops: CDR1 SGHDT, CDR2 YYEEEE. This CDR3 is CASSLRLGYNEQFF. The CDR3 nucleotides are TGTGCCAGCAGCTTGCGACTAGGTTACAATGAGCAGTTCTTC.

For the CDR3, the DNA is TGTGCCAGCAGGAACCGACAGGGGGCGGGAAATGAGCAGTTCTTC. Protein product: CASRNRQGAGNEQFF. This chain connects TRBV5-8 to TRBJ2-1; 10 bases fit TRBD1. Trimming cost V 5 bases and J 7 bases; bases outside gene matches: 9. The CDR3 is made up of 15 amino acids. Looked up from germline, CDR1 is SGHTS and CDR2 is YDEGEE.